Listed below are T cell receptor beta chains from one sample, sequenced in a study of T cell repertoires in cytomegalovirus infection. TCRdb called the reads again in MiXCR, with one record for every CDR3 protein. The table lists under 150,000 distinct CDR3 sequences, roughly a quarter of them singletons. The antigens of these receptors remain unknown. The sequenced material came from PBMCs, sequenced either directly or after in vitro stimulation (not recorded which). All receptors come from a human donor in good health (CMV status not recorded). Some clones in this sample may be carry-over from other donors' samples. CDR3s include the opening cysteine and the closing phenylalanine or tryptophan. The size field is filled for only some rows; it gives once, few, many or a size class.

clone size: many
V gene: TRBV10-3
J gene: TRBJ2-3
CDR3 protein: CAIRNRGWADTQYF

clone size: many
V gene: TRBV7-2
J gene: TRBJ2-7
CDR3 protein: CASSSPLRDLYEQYF

clone size: few
V gene: TRBV11-2
J gene: TRBJ2-3
CDR3 protein: CASSLVVGQDTQYF

clone size: NA
V gene: TRBV10-3
J gene: TRBJ2-3
CDR3 protein: CATERGRRKRDTQYF

clone size: NA
V gene: TRBV7-2
J gene: TRBJ2-7
CDR3 protein: CASSPQSGRYTYEQYF

clone size: NA
V gene: TRBV6-5
J gene: TRBJ2-2
CDR3 protein: CASSRGLAGAANTGELFF

clone size: NA
V gene: TRBV20-1
J gene: TRBJ2-4
CDR3 protein: CSALGRENIQYF

clone size: few
V gene: TRBV20-1
J gene: TRBJ2-7
CDR3 protein: CSASVYPSYEQYF

clone size: many
V gene: TRBV7-2
J gene: TRBJ2-5
CDR3 protein: CASSLAHQETQYF

clone size: NA
V gene: TRBV7-2
J gene: TRBJ1-6
CDR3 protein: CASSTRTGGYNSPLHF

clone size: few
V gene: TRBV7-9
J gene: TRBJ1-5
CDR3 protein: CASSSGQANQPQHF

clone size: many
V gene: TRBV7-2
J gene: TRBJ2-3
CDR3 protein: CASSRASTDTQYF

clone size: NA
V gene: TRBV7-4
J gene: TRBJ2-7
CDR3 protein: CASSPPPRGKGTYEQYF

clone size: many
V gene: TRBV7-2
J gene: TRBJ2-3
CDR3 protein: CASAWAEGLTDTQYF

clone size: few
V gene: TRBV7-2
J gene: TRBJ1-5
CDR3 protein: CASSLGRVSQPQHF

clone size: few
V gene: TRBV10-3
J gene: TRBJ2-5
CDR3 protein: CAIRPASTSGSGETQYF

clone size: many
V gene: TRBV19
J gene: TRBJ2-1
CDR3 protein: CASSPARSSKGGEQFF

clone size: few
V gene: TRBV28
J gene: TRBJ2-3
CDR3 protein: CASSRDFTDTQYF

clone size: NA
V gene: TRBV4-3
J gene: TRBJ2-5
CDR3 protein: CASSQGGSGQETQYF

clone size: NA
V gene: TRBV19
J gene: TRBJ2-3
CDR3 protein: CASSIVSGPSTDTQYF

clone size: once
V gene: TRBV5-5
J gene: TRBJ2-1
CDR3 protein: CASSLSVASGSSYNEQFF

clone size: few
V gene: TRBV19
J gene: TRBJ1-5
CDR3 protein: CASSAQQGPGHF

clone size: few
V gene: TRBV12-3/TRBV12-4
J gene: TRBJ2-7
CDR3 protein: CASSIGNRGPDEQYF

clone size: NA
V gene: TRBV9
J gene: TRBJ2-1
CDR3 protein: CASSAGQGANEQFF

clone size: NA
V gene: TRBV20-1
J gene: TRBJ1-5
CDR3 protein: CSASSYRLFDQPQHF

clone size: NA
V gene: TRBV12-3/TRBV12-4
J gene: TRBJ1-4
CDR3 protein: CASSFGSGGEKLFF

clone size: many
V gene: TRBV7-8
J gene: TRBJ2-3
CDR3 protein: CASSLAWGTDTQYF

clone size: many
V gene: TRBV12-3/TRBV12-4
J gene: TRBJ1-2
CDR3 protein: CASSPLGTTNYGYTF

clone size: NA
V gene: TRBV12-3/TRBV12-4
J gene: TRBJ2-5
CDR3 protein: CASSPGLDEETQYF

clone size: few
V gene: TRBV6-2/TRBV6-3
J gene: TRBJ2-7
CDR3 protein: CASRRQGAYEQYF

clone size: few
V gene: TRBV11-2
J gene: TRBJ2-5
CDR3 protein: CASSPLRLVGETQYF

clone size: NA
V gene: TRBV3-1
J gene: TRBJ1-5
CDR3 protein: CASSQGRGANQPQHF

clone size: NA
V gene: TRBV6-2/TRBV6-3
J gene: TRBJ2-1
CDR3 protein: CASRRTIRLRSEGNEQFF

clone size: few
V gene: TRBV7-2
J gene: TRBJ2-2
CDR3 protein: CASSLSGRTGELFF

clone size: many
V gene: TRBV5-6
J gene: TRBJ2-1
CDR3 protein: CASSYLTGTSGRAGYNEQFF

clone size: NA
V gene: TRBV30
J gene: TRBJ2-1
CDR3 protein: CAWSVVGGGQFF

clone size: NA
V gene: TRBV20-1
J gene: TRBJ1-1
CDR3 protein: CSARDQGDTEAFF

clone size: many
V gene: TRBV7-9
J gene: TRBJ1-5
CDR3 protein: CASSPPGTRNQPQHF

clone size: NA
V gene: TRBV29-1
J gene: TRBJ2-3
CDR3 protein: CSVTNSPTTDTQYF

clone size: NA
V gene: TRBV7-2
J gene: TRBJ1-5
CDR3 protein: CASSGGGGNQPQHF

clone size: NA
V gene: TRBV4-3
J gene: TRBJ2-1
CDR3 protein: CASSPTWFGGVVNEQFF

clone size: NA
V gene: TRBV2
J gene: TRBJ1-6
CDR3 protein: CASSEGQKNSPLHF

clone size: NA
V gene: TRBV28
J gene: TRBJ2-7
CDR3 protein: CASSPPSGFGGYEQYF

clone size: NA
V gene: TRBV7-9
J gene: TRBJ2-1
CDR3 protein: CASSDSTRHNEQFF

clone size: once
V gene: TRBV28
J gene: TRBJ1-5
CDR3 protein: CASSSSWGINQPQHF

clone size: few
V gene: TRBV27
J gene: TRBJ2-7
CDR3 protein: CASSFEQYF

clone size: NA
V gene: TRBV7-3
J gene: TRBJ2-1
CDR3 protein: CASSLGSTRAEQFF

clone size: NA
V gene: TRBV19
J gene: TRBJ2-1
CDR3 protein: CASTTGLAGDLSYNEQFF

clone size: many
V gene: TRBV7-9
J gene: TRBJ1-1
CDR3 protein: CASSKGQGAWSTEAFF

clone size: many
V gene: TRBV7-2
J gene: TRBJ1-2
CDR3 protein: CASSSYGTGHGYTF

clone size: NA
V gene: TRBV2
J gene: TRBJ2-5
CDR3 protein: CASSATGLAGGSIETQYF

clone size: few
V gene: TRBV19
J gene: TRBJ1-2
CDR3 protein: CASSIPGHYGYTF

clone size: NA
V gene: TRBV7-3
J gene: TRBJ2-3
CDR3 protein: CASSQGGRTDTQYF

clone size: NA
V gene: TRBV6-2/TRBV6-3
J gene: TRBJ2-5
CDR3 protein: CASIRDFGVETQYF

clone size: few
V gene: TRBV7-2
J gene: TRBJ1-2
CDR3 protein: CASSQGGGSGYTF

clone size: few
V gene: TRBV29-1
J gene: TRBJ2-1
CDR3 protein: CSVDRRLAKVEQFF

clone size: NA
V gene: TRBV7-3
J gene: TRBJ2-5
CDR3 protein: CASSLVEGETQYF

clone size: NA
V gene: TRBV12-3/TRBV12-4
J gene: TRBJ2-3
CDR3 protein: CASSMTHSAHDTQYF

clone size: few
V gene: TRBV19
J gene: TRBJ2-7
CDR3 protein: CASSIDLSRQAEQYF

clone size: NA
V gene: TRBV6-2/TRBV6-3
J gene: TRBJ2-2
CDR3 protein: CASSYYDSDTGELFF